This entry features one T cell receptor beta chain sequence. Antigen unknown. Those who donated were healthy bone marrow donors. The PCR used 60 Vbeta and 13 Jbeta primers. Using immunoSEQ multiplex PCR, the repertoire was profiled, and TCRdb retains in-frame clones only, with some absent. The repertoire holds under 200,000 clones, with approximately 80% as singletons. This entry is derived from a study of cytomegalovirus exposure and HLA in healthy donors. Across the study: Earlier, some 180 million T cells were analyzed, and fewer than 120 million unique TCR beta sequences were found among them. General observations from the study: Analysis was carried out at a later point, and it linked a missense DCLRE1C variant to TCR beta V- and J-gene trimming. CMV serostatus was the sole immune exposure data available.

CDR3 size: 13 residues. In germline, CDR1 is MNHNS, CDR2 SASEGT. The ends were cut back, 6 bases at V and 5 bases at J, with 13 bases in the middle. The chain is built from TRBV6-1 and TRBJ2-5, with D possibly being TRBD2 (6 bases). The sequence came from a man between 18 and 29 years old in good health and CMV-seronegative. Source material: PBMCs. CDR3: CASRWGGVETQYF. CDR3 in DNA: TGTGCCAGCAGATGGGGCGGGGTCGAGACCCAGTACTTC.